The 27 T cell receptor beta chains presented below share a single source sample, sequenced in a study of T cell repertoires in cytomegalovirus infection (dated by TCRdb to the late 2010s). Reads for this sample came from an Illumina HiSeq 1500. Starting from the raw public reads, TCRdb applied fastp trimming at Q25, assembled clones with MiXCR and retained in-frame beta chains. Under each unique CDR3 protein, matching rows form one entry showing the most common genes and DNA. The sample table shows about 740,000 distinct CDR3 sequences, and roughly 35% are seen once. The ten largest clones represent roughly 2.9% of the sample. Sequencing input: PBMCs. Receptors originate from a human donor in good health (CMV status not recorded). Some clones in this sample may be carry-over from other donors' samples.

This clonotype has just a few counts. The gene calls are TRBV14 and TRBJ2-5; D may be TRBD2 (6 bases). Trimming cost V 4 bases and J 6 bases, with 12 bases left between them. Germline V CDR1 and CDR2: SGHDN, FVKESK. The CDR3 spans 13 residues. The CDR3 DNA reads TGTGCCAGCAGCCCGGGACTCATCAAGACCCAGTACTTC. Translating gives CASSPGLIKTQYF.

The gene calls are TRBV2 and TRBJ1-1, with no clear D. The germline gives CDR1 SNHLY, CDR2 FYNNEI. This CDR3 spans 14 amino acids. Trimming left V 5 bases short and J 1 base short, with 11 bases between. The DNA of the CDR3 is TGTGCCAGCAGTTGGGCCAGGAAGAACACTGAAGCTTTCTTT. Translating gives CASSWARKNTEAFF. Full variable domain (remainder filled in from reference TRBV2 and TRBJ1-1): EPEVTQTPSHQVTQMGQEVILRCVPISNHLYFYWYRQILGQKVEFLVSFYNNEISEKSEIFDDQFSVERPDGSNFTLKIRSTKLEDSAMYFCASSWARKNTEAFFGQGTRLTVV.

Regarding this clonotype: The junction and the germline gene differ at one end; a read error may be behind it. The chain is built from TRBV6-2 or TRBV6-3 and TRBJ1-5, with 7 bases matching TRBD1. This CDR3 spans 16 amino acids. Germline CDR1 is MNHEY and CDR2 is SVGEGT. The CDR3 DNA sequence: TGTGCCCGCAGTTACTCGTGGACAGGCCGTATTCAGCCCCAGCATTTT. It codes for CARSYSWTGRIQPQHF.

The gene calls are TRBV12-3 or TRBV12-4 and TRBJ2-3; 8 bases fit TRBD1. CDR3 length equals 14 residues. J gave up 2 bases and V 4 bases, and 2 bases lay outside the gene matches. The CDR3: CASSSTGVTDTQYF. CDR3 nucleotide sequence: TGTGCCAGCAGTTCGACAGGGGTCACAGATACGCAGTATTTT.

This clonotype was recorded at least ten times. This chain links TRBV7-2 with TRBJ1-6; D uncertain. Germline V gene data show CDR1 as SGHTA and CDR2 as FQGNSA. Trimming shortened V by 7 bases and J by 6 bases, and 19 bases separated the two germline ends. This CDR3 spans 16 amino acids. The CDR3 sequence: CASTLDVGRANSPLHF. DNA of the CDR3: TGTGCCAGCACCCTTGATGTCGGACGCGCTAATTCACCCCTCCACTTT.

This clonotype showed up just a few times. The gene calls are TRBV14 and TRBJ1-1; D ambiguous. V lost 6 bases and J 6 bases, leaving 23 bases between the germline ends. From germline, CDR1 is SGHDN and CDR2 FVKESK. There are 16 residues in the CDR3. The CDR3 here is CASSHLMRPQSAEAFF. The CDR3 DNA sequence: TGTGCCAGCAGTCACCTTATGAGGCCACAGAGCGCTGAAGCTTTCTTT.

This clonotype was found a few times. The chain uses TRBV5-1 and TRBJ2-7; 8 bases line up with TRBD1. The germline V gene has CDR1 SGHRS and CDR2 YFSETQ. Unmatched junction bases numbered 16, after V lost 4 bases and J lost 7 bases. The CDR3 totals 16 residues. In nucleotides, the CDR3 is TGCGCCAGCAGCCAAAGGCCGGGACAGGATACTCAAGAGCAGTACTTC. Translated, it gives CASSQRPGQDTQEQYF.

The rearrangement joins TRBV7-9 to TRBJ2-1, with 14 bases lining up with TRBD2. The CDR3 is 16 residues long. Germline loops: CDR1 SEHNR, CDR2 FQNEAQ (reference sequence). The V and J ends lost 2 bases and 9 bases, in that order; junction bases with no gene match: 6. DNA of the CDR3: TGTGCCAGCAGCTTATTCTCGACTAGCGGGAGGGCTGAGCAGTTCTTC. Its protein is CASSLFSTSGRAEQFF.

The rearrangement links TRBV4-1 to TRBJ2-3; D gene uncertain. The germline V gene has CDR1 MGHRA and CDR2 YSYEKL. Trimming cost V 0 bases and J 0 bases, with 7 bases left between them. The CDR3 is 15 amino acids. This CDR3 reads CASSQEAESTDTQYF. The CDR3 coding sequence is TGCGCCAGCAGCCAAGAAGCCGAGAGCACAGATACGCAGTATTTT.

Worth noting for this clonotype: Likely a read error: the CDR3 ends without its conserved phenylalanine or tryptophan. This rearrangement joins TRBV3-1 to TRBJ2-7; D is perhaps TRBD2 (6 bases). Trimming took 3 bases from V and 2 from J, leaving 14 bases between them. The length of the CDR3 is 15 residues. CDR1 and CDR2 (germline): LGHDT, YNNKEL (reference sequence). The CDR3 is CASSHSGRGAYEQYL. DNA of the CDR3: TGTGCCAGCAGCCACTCGGGACGCGGGGCCTACGAGCAGTACTTA.

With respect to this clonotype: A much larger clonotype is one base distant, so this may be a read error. The CDR3 region has the DNA TGTGCCAGCAGCTTAGGCCCATCGGCAGATACGCAGTATTTT. It is translated as CASSLGPSADTQYF. The rearrangement links TRBV7-8 to TRBJ2-3; D is ambiguous. Trimming cost V 1 base and J 4 bases, with 9 bases left between them. CDR1 and CDR2 from the germline V gene are SGHVS and FQNEAQ. This CDR3 is 14 amino acids long.

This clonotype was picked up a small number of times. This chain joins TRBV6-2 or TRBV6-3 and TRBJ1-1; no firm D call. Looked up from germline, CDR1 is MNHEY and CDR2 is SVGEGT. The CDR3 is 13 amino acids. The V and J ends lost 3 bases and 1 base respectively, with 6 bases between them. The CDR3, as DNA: TGTGCCAGCAGTTATGAACGGAACACTGAAGCTTTCTTT. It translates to CASSYERNTEAFF.

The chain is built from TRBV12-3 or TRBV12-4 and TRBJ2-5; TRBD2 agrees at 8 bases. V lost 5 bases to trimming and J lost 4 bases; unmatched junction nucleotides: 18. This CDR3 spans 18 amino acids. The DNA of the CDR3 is TGTGCCAGCAGTGATCCTCGGGGGGGGGGGGCCGGCAGAGAGACCCAGTACTTC. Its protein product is CASSDPRGGGAGRETQYF.

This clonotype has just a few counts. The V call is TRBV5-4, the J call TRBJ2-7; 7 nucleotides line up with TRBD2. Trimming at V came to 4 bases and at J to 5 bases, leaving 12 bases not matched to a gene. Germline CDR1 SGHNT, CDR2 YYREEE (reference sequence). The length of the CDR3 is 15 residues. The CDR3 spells CASSLNGGVQDEQYF. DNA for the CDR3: TGTGCCAGCAGCCTGAATGGGGGGGTTCAGGACGAGCAGTACTTC.

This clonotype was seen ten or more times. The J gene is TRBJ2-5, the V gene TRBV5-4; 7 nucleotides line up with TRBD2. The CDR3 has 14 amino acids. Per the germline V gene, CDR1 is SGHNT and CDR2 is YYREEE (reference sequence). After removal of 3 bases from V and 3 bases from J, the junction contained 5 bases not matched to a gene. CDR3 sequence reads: CASSSPGLKETQYF. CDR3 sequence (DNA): TGTGCCAGCAGCTCACCGGGACTAAAAGAGACCCAGTACTTC.

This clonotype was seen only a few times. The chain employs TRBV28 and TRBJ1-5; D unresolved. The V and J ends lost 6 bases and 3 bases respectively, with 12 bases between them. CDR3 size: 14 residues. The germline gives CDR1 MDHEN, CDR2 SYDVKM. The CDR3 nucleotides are TGTGCCAGCAGGGCCCAGCGAAACAATCAGCCCCAGCATTTT. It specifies CASRAQRNNQPQHF.

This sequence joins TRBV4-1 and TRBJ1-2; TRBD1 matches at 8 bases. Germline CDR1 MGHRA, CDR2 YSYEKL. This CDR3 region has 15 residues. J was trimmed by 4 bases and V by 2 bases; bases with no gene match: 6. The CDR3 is CASSQLGQEGYGYTF. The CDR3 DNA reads TGCGCCAGCAGCCAATTGGGACAGGAGGGCTATGGCTACACCTTC.

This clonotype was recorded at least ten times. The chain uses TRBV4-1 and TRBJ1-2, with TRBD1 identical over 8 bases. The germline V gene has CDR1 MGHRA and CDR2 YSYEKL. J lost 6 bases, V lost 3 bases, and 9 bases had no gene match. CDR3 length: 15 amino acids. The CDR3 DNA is TGCGCCAGCAGCCACATTCAGGGGGCAGGGAATGGCTACACCTTC. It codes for CASSHIQGAGNGYTF.

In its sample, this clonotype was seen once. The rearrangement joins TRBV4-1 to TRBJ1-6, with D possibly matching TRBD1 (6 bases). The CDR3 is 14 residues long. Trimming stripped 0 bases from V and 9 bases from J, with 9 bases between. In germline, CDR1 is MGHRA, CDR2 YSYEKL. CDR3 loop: CASSQEQGFSPLHF. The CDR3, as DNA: TGCGCCAGCAGCCAAGAACAGGGTTTTTCACCCCTCCACTTT.

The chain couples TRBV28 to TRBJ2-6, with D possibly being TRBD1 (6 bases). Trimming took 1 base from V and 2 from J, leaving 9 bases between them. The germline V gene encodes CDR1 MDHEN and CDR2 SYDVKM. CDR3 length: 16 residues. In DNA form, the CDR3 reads TGTGCCAGCAGTTTATCTGCAGGGGCTGGGGCCAACGTCCTGACTTTC. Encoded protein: CASSLSAGAGANVLTF.

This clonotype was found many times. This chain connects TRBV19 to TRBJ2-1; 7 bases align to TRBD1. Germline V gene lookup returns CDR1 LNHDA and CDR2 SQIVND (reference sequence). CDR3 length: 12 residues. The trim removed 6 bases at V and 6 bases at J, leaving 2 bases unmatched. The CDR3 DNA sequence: TGTGCCAGTAGGGCAGGGGGCAATGAGCAGTTCTTC. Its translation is CASRAGGNEQFF.

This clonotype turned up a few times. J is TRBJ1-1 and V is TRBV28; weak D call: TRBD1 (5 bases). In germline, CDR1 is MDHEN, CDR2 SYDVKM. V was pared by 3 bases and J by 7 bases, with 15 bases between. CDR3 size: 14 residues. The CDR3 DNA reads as TGTGCCAGCAGTTTTTCAGGGTTGGGCAATGAAGCTTTCTTT. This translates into CASSFSGLGNEAFF. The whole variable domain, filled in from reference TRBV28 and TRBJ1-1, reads DVKVTQSSRYLVKRTGEKVFLECVQDMDHENMFWYRQDPGLGLRLIYFSYDVKMKEKGDIPEGYSVSREKKERFSLILESASTNQTSMYLCASSFSGLGNEAFFGQGTRLTVV.

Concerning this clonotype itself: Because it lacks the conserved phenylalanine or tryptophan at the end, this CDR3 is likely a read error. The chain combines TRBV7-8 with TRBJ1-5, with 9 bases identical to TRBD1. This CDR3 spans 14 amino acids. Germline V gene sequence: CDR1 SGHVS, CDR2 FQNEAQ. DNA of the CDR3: TGTGTCAGCAGCGTACAGGGGGCGTTTCAGCCCCAGCATTTG. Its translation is CVSSVQGAFQPQHL.

CDR3 amino acids: CASSQSGYLDSTEAFF. The CDR3 DNA sequence: TGCGCCAGCAGTCAATCGGGCTACTTAGATTCCACTGAAGCTTTCTTT. The chain recombines TRBV23-1 with TRBJ1-1; D call uncertain. Being an ORF, TRBV23-1 has a function that is uncertain. CDR3 length: 16 residues. V was shortened by 0 bases and J by 4 bases, with 15 bases between the two germline ends.

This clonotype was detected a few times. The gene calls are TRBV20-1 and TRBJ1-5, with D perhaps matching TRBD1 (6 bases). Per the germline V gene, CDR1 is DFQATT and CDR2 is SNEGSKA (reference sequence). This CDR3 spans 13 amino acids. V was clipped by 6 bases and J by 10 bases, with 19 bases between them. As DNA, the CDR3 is TGCAGTGCCAGAATTATCGGGACACATCCCCAGCATTTT. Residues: CSARIIGTHPQHF.

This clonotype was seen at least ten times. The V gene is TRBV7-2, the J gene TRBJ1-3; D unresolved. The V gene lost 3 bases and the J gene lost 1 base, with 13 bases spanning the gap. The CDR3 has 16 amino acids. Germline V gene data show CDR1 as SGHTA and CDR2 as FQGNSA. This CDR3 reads CASSLGGRKSGNTIYF. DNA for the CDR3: TGTGCCAGCAGCTTGGGTGGCAGGAAATCTGGAAACACCATATATTTT.

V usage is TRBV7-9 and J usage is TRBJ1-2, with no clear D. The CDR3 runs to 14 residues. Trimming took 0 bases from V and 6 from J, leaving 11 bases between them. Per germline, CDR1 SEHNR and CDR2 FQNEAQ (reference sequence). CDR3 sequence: CASSLAPFPDGYTF. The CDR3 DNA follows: TGTGCCAGCAGCTTAGCGCCGTTTCCTGATGGCTACACCTTC. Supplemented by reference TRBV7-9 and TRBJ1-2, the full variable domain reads DTGVSQNPRHKITKRGQNVTFRCDPISEHNRLYWYRQTLGQGPEFLTYFQNEAQLEKSRLLSDRFSAERPKGSFSTLEIQRTEQGDSAMYLCASSLAPFPDGYTFGSGTRLTVV.